One sample yielded the 7 T cell receptor beta chains listed below, sequenced in a study of blood T cells in healthy people across ages. Primed by a sample-barcoded 5' primer and a J-beta primer mix, a second PCR proceeded for 7 to 11 cycles. TCRdb called the 5' RACE reads again in MiXCR, with one record for every CDR3 protein. The table records 1.5 million to 2 million distinct CDR3 sequences, about 30% of them present only once. Sample: blood. The receptors derive from a woman in her twenties or thirties in good health.

J is TRBJ2-7 and V is TRBV20-1, with D hard to call. V lost 3 bases, J lost 3 bases, and 15 bases lay in between. The CDR3 is made up of 14 amino acids. CDR1 DFQATT and CDR2 SNEGSKA come from the germline V gene (reference sequence). The CDR3 is CSASPRVSNYEQYF. As DNA, the CDR3 is TGCAGTGCTAGCCCCCGGGTATCGAACTACGAGCAGTACTTC.

This clonotype was counted ten times or more. The V gene is TRBV28, the J gene TRBJ2-7; D may be TRBD2 (6 bases). Trimming left V 6 bases short and J 0 bases short, with 12 bases between. Per the germline V gene, CDR1 is MDHEN and CDR2 is SYDVKM. The CDR3 sequence is 14 residues long. The CDR3 spells CASSPRESSYEQYF. In DNA form, the CDR3 reads TGTGCCAGCAGCCCTCGGGAGAGCTCCTACGAGCAGTACTTC. The whole variable domain, remainder taken from reference TRBV28 and TRBJ2-7, is DVKVTQSSRYLVKRTGEKVFLECVQDMDHENMFWYRQDPGLGLRLIYFSYDVKMKEKGDIPEGYSVSREKKERFSLILESASTNQTSMYLCASSPRESSYEQYFGPGTRLTVT.

The sample holds a few counts of this clonotype. V and J are TRBV12-3 or TRBV12-4 and TRBJ2-3, with 13 bases matching TRBD2. The trim removed 5 bases at V and 0 bases at J, leaving 11 bases unmatched. The CDR3 extends over 19 amino acids. The CDR3 protein is CASSKPGLAGPRSTDTQYF. The CDR3 coding sequence is TGTGCCAGCAGTAAACCGGGACTAGCGGGGCCAAGAAGCACAGATACGCAGTATTTT.

Many counts were recorded for this clonotype. The V call is TRBV30, the J call TRBJ2-1; 8 bases map to TRBD2. V lost 4 bases and J lost 6; bases outside the gene matches: 8. This CDR3 spans 14 amino acids. Germline assignment: CDR1 GTSNPN and CDR2 SVGIG (reference sequence). CDR3 sequence reads: CAWNRLAGTNEQFF. The CDR3 coding sequence is TGTGCCTGGAATCGGCTAGCGGGCACCAATGAGCAGTTCTTC.

This clonotype was detected a few times. The V and J genes are TRBV7-9 and TRBJ2-1; D is unclear. Trimming removed 11 bases from V and 5 bases from J, with 19 bases in between. Germline V CDR1 and CDR2: SEHNR, FQNEAQ (reference sequence). The CDR3 is 14 amino acids. CDR3 sequence reads: CAGVPLVYNNEQFF. The CDR3 DNA is TGTGCCGGCGTTCCATTAGTATATAACAATGAGCAGTTCTTC.

This clonotype was counted a few times. V usage is TRBV29-1 and J usage is TRBJ1-2; the match to TRBD1 covers 10 bases. CDR3 length equals 15 residues. Trimming took 1 base from V and 4 from J; bases not matched to a gene: 6. The germline CDR1 and CDR2 sequences are SQVTM and ANQGSEA. CDR3 loop: CSVEGQGAEGYGYTF. For the CDR3, the DNA is TGCAGCGTTGAAGGACAGGGGGCGGAGGGCTATGGCTACACCTTC.

At least ten counts were recorded for this clonotype. The chain has TRBV5-1 and TRBJ2-7; D may be TRBD2 (5 bases). Between the trimmed V and J ends, which lost 4 bases and 3 bases, there was a span of 17 bases. The CDR3 contains 15 residues. Germline CDR1 SGHRS, CDR2 YFSETQ. CDR3 DNA: TGCGCCAGCAGCCCTAACGCGGGTACCTTCTACGAGCAGTACTTC. This encodes CASSPNAGTFYEQYF. The complete variable domain, with remaining parts taken from reference TRBV5-1 and TRBJ2-7, reads KAGVTQTPRYLIKTRGQQVTLSCSPISGHRSVSWYQQTPGQGLQFLFEYFSETQRNKGNFPGRFSGRQFSNSRSEMNVSTLELGDSALYLCASSPNAGTFYEQYFGPGTRLTVT.